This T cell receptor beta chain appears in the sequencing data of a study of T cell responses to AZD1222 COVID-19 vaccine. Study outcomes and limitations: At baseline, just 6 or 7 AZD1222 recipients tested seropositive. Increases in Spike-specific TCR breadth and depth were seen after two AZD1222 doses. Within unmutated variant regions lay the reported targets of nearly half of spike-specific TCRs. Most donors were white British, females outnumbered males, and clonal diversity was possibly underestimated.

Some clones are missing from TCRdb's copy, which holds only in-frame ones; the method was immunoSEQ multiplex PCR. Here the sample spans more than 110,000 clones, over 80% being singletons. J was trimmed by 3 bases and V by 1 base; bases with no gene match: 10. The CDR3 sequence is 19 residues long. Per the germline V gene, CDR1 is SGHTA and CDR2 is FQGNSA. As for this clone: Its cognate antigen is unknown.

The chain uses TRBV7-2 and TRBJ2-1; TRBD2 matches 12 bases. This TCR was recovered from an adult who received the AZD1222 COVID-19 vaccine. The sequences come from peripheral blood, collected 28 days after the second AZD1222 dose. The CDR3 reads CASSLGFLAGGGLYNEQFF. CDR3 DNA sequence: TGTGCCAGCAGCTTAGGGTTTCTAGCGGGAGGGGGTCTCTACAATGAGCAGTTCTTC.